This T cell receptor beta chain appears in the sequencing data of a study of blood T cells in healthy people across ages. A sample-barcoded 5' primer and a J-beta primer mix were used in a second PCR of about 7 to 12 cycles. MiXCR, applied by TCRdb to the 5' RACE reads, yields one record per CDR3 protein. The profile shows almost 1 million distinct CDR3 sequences, 51% of them singletons. The germline V gene encodes CDR1 GTSNPN and CDR2 SVGIG (reference sequence). V lost 2 bases and J 3 bases, leaving 20 bases between the germline ends. CDR3 length: 17 residues. This sequence joins TRBV30 and TRBJ1-5; D possibly corresponds to TRBD1 (5 bases). This receptor was obtained from a woman aged 55-75 years in good health. The sequenced sample was blood. Here the CDR3 DNA reads TGTGCCTGGAGTAAGGGGCATGCCGGGGATGTCAATCAGCCCCAGCATTTT. Amino acids: CAWSKGHAGDVNQPQHF.